This T cell receptor (beta chain) was observed in a study of early T cells in non-severe SARS-CoV-2 infection. Study overall: Sequencing targeted bulk RNA from unsorted whole blood, leaving chains unpaired.

Regarding the study as a whole: VDJdb matching, biased toward anti-spike CD8 responses, missed private and CD4 specificities.

Trimming took 2 bases from V and 4 from J, leaving 17 bases between them. Germline-derived CDR1 and CDR2 are MNHEY and SVGAGI. The CDR3 length is 16 residues. In the library, individual cDNA molecules carried attached unique molecular identifiers. One entry per CDR3 protein, called by TCRdb with MiXCR from the 5' RACE reads. The sample yields 85,000 to 90,000 distinct CDR3 sequences, about 15% seen once. Of note for this clonotype: The antigen remains unidentified.

The rearrangement joins TRBV6-5 to TRBJ2-5; D is possibly TRBD2 (6 bases). The TCR comes from an adult who was a healthcare worker with PCR-confirmed SARS-CoV-2 infection or an uninfected control (not recorded which). The sample consisted of whole blood. CDR3 coding DNA: TGTGCCAGCAGTTACGCCGACTCAATGGAGGGAGAGACCCAGTACTTC. Protein sequence: CASSYADSMEGETQYF.